This T cell receptor (beta chain) was identified during a study of molecular identifiers for immune sequencing clone quantification. Across the whole study: Four of five RNA aliquots from roughly 21,000 or 96,000 naive CD8 T cells were sequenced.

Trimming shortened V by 4 bases and J by 5 bases, and 23 bases separated the two germline ends. Germline assignment: CDR1 SGDLS and CDR2 YYNGEE. The CDR3 is 17 amino acids. In preparing bulk TCR libraries, previously described methods and listed TCR primers were used. TCRdb recomputed calls from the PCR reads with MiXCR, one row per CDR3 protein. The table lists some 590,000 distinct CDR3 sequences, over 25% of them singletons. The chain combines TRBV9 with TRBJ2-3, with D perhaps matching TRBD2 (5 bases). What was sequenced was naive CD8+ T cells from blood, with Jurkat cell RNA spiked in. Subset meaning: FACS-sorted CD8+CD4-CCR7+CD45RA+ naive T cells. The clonotype was recovered from a human donor in good health. Some libraries in this study had Jurkat cell RNA spiked in. CDR3 sequence: CASSPRGAVLSGDTQYF. The CDR3, as DNA: TGTGCCAGCAGCCCCAGAGGAGCGGTCCTCAGTGGAGATACGCAGTATTTT.